A single sample is the source of the 7 T cell receptor beta chains below, sequenced in a study of T cells in Graves' hyperthyroidism and ophthalmopathy. The source material, RNA transcripts, was used to amplify TCR beta CDR3 regions. An initial round of RT-PCR targeting the TCR CDR3 relied on the HTBI primer set. TCRdb fed the multiplex PCR reads into MiXCR, producing one record per CDR3 protein. The sample has around 300,000 distinct CDR3 sequences, about an eighth seen once; the top ten hold 34%. Sequencing used blood. All receptors derive from a woman aged 35 to 49 with Graves' ophthalmopathy.

This clonotype was picked up many times. The CDR3 DNA sequence: TGTGCCAGCAGCTTAGATCTCGCTAGCACAGATACGCAGTATTTT. It encodes CASSLDLASTDTQYF. The rearrangement uses TRBV11-3 and TRBJ2-3; D is unclear. The germline V gene has CDR1 SGHNT and CDR2 YENEEA. The CDR3 length is 15 residues. Trimming left V 0 bases short and J 0 bases short, with 7 bases between.

This clonotype has only a few counts. The V and J genes are TRBV20-1 and TRBJ2-5; D unresolved. With 0 bases removed from V and 2 bases from J, the gap between germline ends came to 1 base. CDR3 length equals 11 residues. Germline assignment: CDR1 DFQATT and CDR2 SNEGSKA (reference sequence). The CDR3 loop reads CSAREQETQYF. CDR3 DNA: TGCAGTGCTAGAGAACAAGAGACCCAGTACTTC.

This clonotype occurred many times. J is TRBJ2-7 and V is TRBV27, with 14 bases fitting TRBD2. Germline trimming cut 4 bases from V and 4 bases from J; bases unmatched to any gene: 3. This CDR3 has 15 amino acids. Per the germline V gene, CDR1 is MNHEY and CDR2 is SMNVEV (reference sequence). CDR3 bases: TGTGCCAGCAGTTGGGGACTAGCGGGAGCTTACGAGCAGTACTTC. Translating it yields CASSWGLAGAYEQYF.

The rearrangement joins TRBV5-8 to TRBJ1-5; no clear D. The germline V gene encodes CDR1 SGHTS and CDR2 YDEGEE. The CDR3 runs 15 residues. Trimming took 0 bases from V and 0 from J, leaving 7 bases between them. The chain's CDR3 is CASSLGIDSNQPQHF. The CDR3, as DNA: TGTGCCAGCAGCTTGGGGATAGATAGCAATCAGCCCCAGCATTTT.

This clonotype has at least ten counts. The chain is built from TRBV20-1 and TRBJ2-1; maybe TRBD2 (6 bases). V was clipped by 6 bases and J by 5 bases, with 14 bases between them. There are 13 residues in the CDR3. Germline V CDR1 and CDR2: DFQATT, SNEGSKA (reference sequence). The CDR3 here is CSANRDFNNEQFF. The CDR3 DNA sequence: TGCAGTGCCAACCGGGACTTCAACAATGAGCAGTTCTTC.

This clonotype was seen ten or more times. The chain has TRBV6-1 and TRBJ2-1; a weak D match, TRBD2 (5 bases). Germline CDR1 and CDR2: MNHNS and SASEGT. The CDR3 length is 17 residues. V was shortened by 4 bases and J by 0 bases, with 16 bases between the two germline ends. Here the CDR3 reads CASSGPGWFISYNEQFF. As DNA, the CDR3 is TGTGCCAGCAGTGGGCCGGGGTGGTTTATCTCCTACAATGAGCAGTTCTTC.

The sample holds a few counts of this clonotype. J is TRBJ2-2 and V is TRBV19; TRBD1 is a possible D gene (6 bases). The CDR3 runs to 14 residues. The germline V gene encodes CDR1 LNHDA and CDR2 SQIVND (reference sequence). V lost 8 bases and J 2 bases, leaving 12 bases between the germline ends. Here the CDR3 reads CASQQGRNTGELFF. CDR3 bases: TGTGCCAGTCAACAGGGTCGAAACACCGGGGAGCTGTTTTTT. Drawing the rest from reference TRBV19 and TRBJ2-2, the complete variable domain is DGGITQSPKYLFRKEGQNVTLSCEQNLNHDAMYWYRQDPGQGLRLIYYSQIVNDFQKGDIAEGYSVSREKKESFPLTVTSAQKNPTAFYLCASQQGRNTGELFFGEGSRLTVL.